The table lists the clone carrying this T cell receptor beta chain with a few counts. Treatment here: randomized to nivolumab then ipilimumab (arm A) or the reverse (arm B). None of the patients previously received DNA-damaging chemotherapy. The sample comes from a study of sequential checkpoint blockade in melanoma. Overall study context: Randomization was 1:1 between first-line nivolumab→ipilimumab and ipilimumab→nivolumab. After both sequences, patients received maintenance nivolumab.

Generated by immunoSEQ multiplex PCR, the TCRdb table keeps only in-frame clones and is missing some. Of about 5,000 clones detected, around 79% appear once; the ten largest clones hold around 28%. The sequence was collected from a human donor with melanoma. The material was CD8+ T cells sorted from blood (inferred from file names), obtained from a patient given nivolumab and ipilimumab in sequence.

The CDR3 DNA reads TGTGCCAGCAGCTTAGCGCGCGGGGCCAACGTCCTGACTTTC. Translated: CASSLARGANVLTF. This chain uses TRBV7-9 with TRBJ2-6; no definite D call. Trimming shortened V by 0 bases and J by 4 bases, and 4 bases separated the two germline ends. The germline CDR1 and CDR2 sequences are SEHNR and FQNEAQ (reference sequence). The CDR3 spans 14 residues. Complete variable domain (other parts from reference TRBV7-9 and TRBJ2-6): DTGVSQNPRHKITKRGQNVTFRCDPISEHNRLYWYRQTLGQGPEFLTYFQNEAQLEKSRLLSDRFSAERPKGSFSTLEIQRTEQGDSAMYLCASSLARGANVLTFGAGSRLTVL.